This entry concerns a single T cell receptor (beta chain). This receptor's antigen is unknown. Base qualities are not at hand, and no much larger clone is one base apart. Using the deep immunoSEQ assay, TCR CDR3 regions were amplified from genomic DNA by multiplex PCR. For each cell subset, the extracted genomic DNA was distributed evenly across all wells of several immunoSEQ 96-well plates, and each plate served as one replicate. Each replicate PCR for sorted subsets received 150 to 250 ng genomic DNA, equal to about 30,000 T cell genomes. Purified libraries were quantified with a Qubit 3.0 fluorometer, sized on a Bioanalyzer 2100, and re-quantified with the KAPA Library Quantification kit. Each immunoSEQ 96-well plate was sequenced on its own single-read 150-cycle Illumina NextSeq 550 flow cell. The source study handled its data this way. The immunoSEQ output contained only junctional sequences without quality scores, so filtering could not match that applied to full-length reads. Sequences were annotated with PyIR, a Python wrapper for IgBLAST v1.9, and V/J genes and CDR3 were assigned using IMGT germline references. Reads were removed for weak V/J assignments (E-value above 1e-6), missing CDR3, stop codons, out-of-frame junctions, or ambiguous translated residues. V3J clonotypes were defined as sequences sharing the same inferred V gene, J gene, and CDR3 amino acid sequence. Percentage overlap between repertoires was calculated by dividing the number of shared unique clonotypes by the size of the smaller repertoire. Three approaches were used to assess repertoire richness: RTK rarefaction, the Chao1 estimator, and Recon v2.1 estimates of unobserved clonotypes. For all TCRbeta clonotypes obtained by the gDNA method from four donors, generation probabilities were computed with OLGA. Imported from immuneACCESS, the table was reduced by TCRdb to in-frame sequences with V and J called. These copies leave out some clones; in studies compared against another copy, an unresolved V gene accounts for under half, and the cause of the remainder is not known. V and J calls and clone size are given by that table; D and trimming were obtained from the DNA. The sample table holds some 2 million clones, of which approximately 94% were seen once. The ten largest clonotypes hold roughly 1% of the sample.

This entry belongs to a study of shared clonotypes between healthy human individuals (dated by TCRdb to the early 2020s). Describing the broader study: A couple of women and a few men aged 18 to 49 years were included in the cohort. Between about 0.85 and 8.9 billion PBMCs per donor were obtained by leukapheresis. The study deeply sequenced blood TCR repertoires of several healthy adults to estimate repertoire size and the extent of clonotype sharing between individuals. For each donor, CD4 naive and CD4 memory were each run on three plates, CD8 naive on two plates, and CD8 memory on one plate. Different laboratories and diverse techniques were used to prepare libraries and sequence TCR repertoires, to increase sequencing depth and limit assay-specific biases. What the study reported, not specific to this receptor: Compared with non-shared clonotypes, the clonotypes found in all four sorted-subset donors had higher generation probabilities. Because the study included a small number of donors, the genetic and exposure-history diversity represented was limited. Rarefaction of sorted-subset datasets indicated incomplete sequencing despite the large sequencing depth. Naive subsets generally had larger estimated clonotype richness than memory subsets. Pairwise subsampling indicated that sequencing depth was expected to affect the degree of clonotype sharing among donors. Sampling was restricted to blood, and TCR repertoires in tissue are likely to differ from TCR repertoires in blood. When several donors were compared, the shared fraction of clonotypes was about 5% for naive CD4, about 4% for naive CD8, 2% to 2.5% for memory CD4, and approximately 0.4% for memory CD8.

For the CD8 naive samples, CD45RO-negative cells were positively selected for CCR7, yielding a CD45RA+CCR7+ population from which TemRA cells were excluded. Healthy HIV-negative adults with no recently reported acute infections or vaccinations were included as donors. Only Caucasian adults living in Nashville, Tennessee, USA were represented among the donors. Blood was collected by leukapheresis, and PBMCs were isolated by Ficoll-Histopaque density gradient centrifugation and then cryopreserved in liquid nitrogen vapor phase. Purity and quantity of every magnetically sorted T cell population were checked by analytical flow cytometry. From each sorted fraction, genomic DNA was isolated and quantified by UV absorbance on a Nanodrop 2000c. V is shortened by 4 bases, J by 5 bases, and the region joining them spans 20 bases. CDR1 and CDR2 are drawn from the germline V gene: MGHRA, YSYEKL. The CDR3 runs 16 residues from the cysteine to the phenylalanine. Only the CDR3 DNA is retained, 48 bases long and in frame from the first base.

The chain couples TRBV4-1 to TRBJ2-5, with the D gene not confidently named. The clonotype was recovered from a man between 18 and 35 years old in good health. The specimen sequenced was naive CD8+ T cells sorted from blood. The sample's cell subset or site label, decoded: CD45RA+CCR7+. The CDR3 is CASSPRYTSLLETQYF. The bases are TGCGCCAGCAGCCCCCGTTACACATCCCTGCTGGAGACCCAGTACTTC.